This is a list of T cell receptor beta chains from one sample in a study of OX40 agonist ivuxolimab in advanced cancers. Clones were read by immunoSEQ multiplex PCR, and TCRdb kept only the in-frame ones, dropping some. Here the sample spans around 25,000 clones, more than 75% being singletons. The source material was CD4+ or CD8+ T cells sorted from blood, sampled in a trial of the OX40 agonist ivuxolimab. These TCRs come from an adult with an advanced solid tumor such as melanoma, head and neck, liver or kidney cancer. Each CDR3 is given with its conserved first and last residue. D genes are given only for firm matches. Not every row has a clone size; where given, it reads once, few, many or a size class.

J gene | D gene | clone size | V gene | CDR3 protein | CDR3 DNA
TRBJ1-6 | TRBD1 | . | TRBV7-9 | CASRSDRDSSPLHF | TGTGCCAGCAGGTCGGACAGGGATAGTTCACCCCTCCACTTT
TRBJ2-1 | TRBD2 | . | TRBV28 | CASTSSGFANEQFF | TGTGCCAGCACGTCTAGCGGGTTTGCCAATGAGCAGTTCTTC
TRBJ2-1 | TRBD2 | . | TRBV5-1 | CASSWGLAGRSYNEQFF | TGCGCCAGCAGCTGGGGACTAGCGGGGCGCTCCTACAATGAGCAGTTCTTC
TRBJ2-1 | TRBD2 | . | TRBV7-2 | CASSFGLAGASDGQFF | TGTGCCAGCAGCTTCGGACTAGCGGGGGCCTCGGATGGGCAGTTCTTC
TRBJ1-5 | . | . | TRBV6-1 | CASSEMRSNQPQHF | TGTGCCAGCAGTGAAATGCGTAGCAATCAGCCCCAGCATTTT
TRBJ1-6 | . | . | TRBV30 | CAWRNGAHGSSPLHF | TGTGCCTGGAGGAACGGGGCCCATGGAAGTTCACCCCTCCACTTT
TRBJ1-3 | . | . | TRBV13 | CASSAGQGNTIYF | TGTGCCAGCAGCGCCGGACAGGGAAACACCATATATTTT
TRBJ1-2 | . | . | TRBV7-8 | CASSPRPGRGYGYTF | TGTGCCAGCAGCCCCCGGCCTGGTCGAGGGTATGGCTACACCTTC
TRBJ2-2 | . | few | TRBV6-1 | CASSEHNTGELFF | TGTGCCAGCAGTGAACATAACACCGGGGAGCTGTTTTTT
TRBJ2-7 | . | . | TRBV29-1 | CSVALYVQGSHEQYF | TGCAGCGTCGCCCTCTACGTCCAGGGGAGCCACGAGCAGTACTTC
TRBJ2-2 | TRBD1 | . | TRBV6-6 | CASSYAGQGGVGELFF | TGTGCCAGCAGTTACGCGGGACAGGGCGGGGTCGGGGAGCTGTTTTTT
TRBJ2-2 | TRBD2 | . | TRBV7-2 | CASSLLAGGNTGELFF | TGTGCCAGCAGCTTACTAGCGGGGGGGAACACCGGGGAGCTGTTTTTT
TRBJ2-7 | . | . | TRBV19 | CASSAPRGAYEQYF | TGTGCCAGTAGTGCGCCCCGCGGGGCCTACGAGCAGTACTTC
TRBJ1-5 | . | . | TRBV18 | CASSRIIDQPQHF | TGTGCCAGCTCTCGTATTATCGATCAGCCCCAGCATTTT
TRBJ1-1 | . | . | TRBV5-1 | CASSYGQRGETEAFF | TGCGCCAGCAGCTACGGACAGAGAGGGGAGACTGAAGCTTTCTTT
TRBJ1-2 | . | few | TRBV4-1 | CASSPPGAETAIYGYTF | TGCGCCAGCAGCCCGCCGGGGGCAGAGACGGCGATCTATGGCTACACCTTC
TRBJ1-1 | . | . | TRBV7-2 | CASSFTGLNTEAFF | TGTGCCAGCAGCTTTACAGGACTGAACACTGAAGCTTTCTTT
TRBJ2-5 | . | . | TRBV5-1 | CASSLGHGSGETQYF | TGCGCCAGCAGCTTGGGCCACGGGAGCGGGGAGACCCAGTACTTC
TRBJ1-3 | . | few | TRBV4-3 | CASSQGASGNTIYF | TGCGCCAGCAGCCAAGGGGCGAGCGGAAACACCATATATTTT
TRBJ2-3 | . | . | TRBV5-4 | CASRTSLATSDTQYF | TGTGCCAGCAGAACCTCACTAGCTACCAGTGATACGCAGTATTTT
TRBJ1-1 | . | once | TRBV4-1 | CASSQLGLKNTEAFF | TGCGCCAGCAGCCAGCTTGGTCTCAAAAACACTGAAGCTTTCTTT
TRBJ2-6 | . | . | TRBV10-3 | CAISESKGGANVLTF | TGTGCCATCAGTGAGTCGAAAGGTGGGGCCAACGTCCTGACTTTC
TRBJ1-4 | . | once | TRBV6-5 | CASSTRDPNEKLFF | TGTGCCAGCAGTACCCGGGACCCAAATGAAAAACTGTTTTTT
TRBJ1-1 | . | . | TRBV5-5 | CASGLATEAFF | TGTGCCAGCGGTCTGGCCACTGAAGCTTTCTTT
TRBJ1-6 | TRBD1 | . | TRBV18 | CASSGQGTGSPLHF | TGTGCCAGCTCGGGACAGGGAACTGGTTCACCCCTCCACTTT
TRBJ2-5 | TRBD2 | . | TRBV5-1 | CASSLAGVAGARETQYF | TGCGCCAGCAGCTTGGCCGGGGTAGCGGGGGCCCGGGAGACCCAGTACTTC
TRBJ2-1 | TRBD2 | . | TRBV9 | CASSARLAGGSNEQFF | TGTGCCAGCAGCGCCAGACTAGCGGGAGGTTCAAATGAGCAGTTCTTC
TRBJ2-7 | . | . | TRBV9 | CASSARDGPYEQYF | TGTGCCAGCAGCGCTCGGGACGGACCCTACGAGCAGTACTTC
TRBJ1-2 | . | . | TRBV28 | CASSLGSGLRGDYGYTF | TGTGCCAGCAGTTTAGGCAGTGGCCTTCGGGGGGACTATGGCTACACCTTC
TRBJ1-1 | . | . | TRBV5-1 | CASSLGVAGTEAFF | TGCGCCAGCAGCTTGGGGGTAGCGGGGACTGAAGCTTTCTTT
TRBJ1-3 | . | . | TRBV6-5 | CASSLGGEGNTIYF | TGTGCCAGCAGTCTGGGAGGGGAGGGAAACACCATATATTTT
TRBJ1-2 | TRBD1 | . | TRBV7-2 | CASSRGTGDRYTF | TGTGCCAGCAGCCGAGGGACAGGGGATCGCTACACCTTC
TRBJ2-7 | . | . | TRBV7-2 | CASSTRQTTSYEQYF | TGTGCCAGCAGCACCCGACAGACTACCTCCTACGAGCAGTACTTC
TRBJ1-5 | . | . | TRBV11-2 | CASSTQGPGQPQHF | TGTGCCAGCAGCACCCAGGGTCCGGGCCAGCCCCAGCATTTT
TRBJ2-2 | TRBD2 | . | TRBV29-1 | CSAELAGDGIGELFF | TGCAGCGCAGAACTAGCGGGAGATGGGATCGGGGAGCTGTTTTTT
TRBJ1-2 | . | . | TRBV19 | CASSIGEGRLGYTF | TGTGCCAGTAGTATCGGAGAGGGGCGCCTCGGCTACACCTTC
TRBJ1-3 | TRBD1 | once | TRBV30 | CAWSVYRGGNTIYF | TGTGCCTGGAGTGTTTACAGGGGTGGAAACACCATATATTTT
TRBJ1-5 | TRBD1 | few | TRBV28 | CASSPAPGTGGNQPQHF | TGTGCCAGCAGCCCTGCGCCGGGGACAGGGGGCAATCAGCCCCAGCATTTT
TRBJ1-5 | TRBD1 | . | TRBV7-2 | CASSLVGGDQPQHF | TGTGCCAGCAGCTTAGTAGGGGGCGATCAGCCCCAGCATTTT
TRBJ1-3 | TRBD1 | once | TRBV28 | CASSRGTGGNTIYF | TGTGCCAGCAGCCGCGGGACAGGAGGAAACACCATATATTTT
TRBJ1-5 | . | . | TRBV15 | CATSRQGSNQPQHF | TGTGCCACCAGCAGACAGGGAAGCAATCAGCCCCAGCATTTT
TRBJ2-1 | . | . | TRBV19 | CASSTPGKANEQFF | TGTGCCAGTAGTACACCCGGGAAGGCCAATGAGCAGTTCTTC
TRBJ1-2 | . | . | TRBV5-1 | CASSLDGNYGYTF | TGCGCCAGCAGCTTGGATGGGAACTATGGCTACACCTTC
TRBJ1-4 | TRBD1 | . | TRBV28 | CASSGTGFNEKLFF | TGTGCCAGCAGCGGGACAGGCTTTAATGAAAAACTGTTTTTT
TRBJ1-1 | . | . | TRBV5-1 | CASSPDVNTEAFF | TGCGCCAGCAGCCCAGATGTGAACACTGAAGCTTTCTTT
TRBJ1-6 | . | . | TRBV28 | CASSPRSSSYNSPLHF | TGTGCCAGCAGTCCCCGCAGCAGCTCCTATAATTCACCCCTCCACTTT
TRBJ2-7 | TRBD2 | . | TRBV19 | CASSIAGLAGGEQYF | TGTGCCAGTAGTATCGCAGGACTAGCGGGAGGCGAGCAGTACTTC
TRBJ1-1 | . | once | TRBV18 | CASSPPGQNQLNTEAFF | TGTGCCAGCTCACCGCCGGGACAAAATCAGTTGAACACTGAAGCTTTCTTT
TRBJ1-2 | . | . | TRBV15 | CATSRDISNYGYTF | TGTGCCACCAGCAGGGACATCTCTAACTATGGCTACACCTTC
TRBJ2-7 | . | . | TRBV11-2 | CASSLGTAVYEQYF | TGTGCCAGCAGCTTAGGGACCGCTGTTTACGAGCAGTACTTC
TRBJ1-5 | . | . | TRBV28 | CASRTGGLGQPQHF | TGTGCCAGCCGAACGGGGGGGCTCGGGCAGCCCCAGCATTTT
TRBJ2-1 | . | few | TRBV9 | CASSVFSEQFF | TGTGCCAGCAGCGTATTCAGTGAGCAGTTCTTC
TRBJ2-2 | . | . | TRBV9 | CASEGTYTGELFF | TGTGCCAGCGAAGGGACCTACACCGGGGAGCTGTTTTTT
TRBJ2-7 | TRBD1 | . | TRBV9 | CASSVGGQGSYEQYF | TGTGCCAGCAGCGTAGGGGGACAGGGGTCCTACGAGCAGTACTTC
TRBJ1-3 | . | . | TRBV6-5 | CASSYSGRDGGNTIYF | TGTGCCAGCAGTTACTCAGGGAGGGATGGAGGAAACACCATATATTTT
TRBJ1-1 | . | . | TRBV11-2 | CASSPGGRGRGRTEAFF | TGTGCCAGCAGCCCCGGGGGGAGGGGCCGGGGTAGGACTGAAGCTTTCTTT
TRBJ1-5 | TRBD1 | . | TRBV6-5 | CASSSGTGYNQPQHF | TGTGCCAGCAGTTCCGGGACAGGGTACAATCAGCCCCAGCATTTT
TRBJ2-5 | . | . | TRBV16 | CASSQSAPETQYF | TGTGCCAGCAGCCAATCAGCCCCAGAGACCCAGTACTTC
TRBJ2-7 | TRBD1 | . | TRBV2 | CASSEGDRDSYEQYF | TGTGCCAGCAGTGAAGGGGACAGGGACTCCTACGAGCAGTACTTC